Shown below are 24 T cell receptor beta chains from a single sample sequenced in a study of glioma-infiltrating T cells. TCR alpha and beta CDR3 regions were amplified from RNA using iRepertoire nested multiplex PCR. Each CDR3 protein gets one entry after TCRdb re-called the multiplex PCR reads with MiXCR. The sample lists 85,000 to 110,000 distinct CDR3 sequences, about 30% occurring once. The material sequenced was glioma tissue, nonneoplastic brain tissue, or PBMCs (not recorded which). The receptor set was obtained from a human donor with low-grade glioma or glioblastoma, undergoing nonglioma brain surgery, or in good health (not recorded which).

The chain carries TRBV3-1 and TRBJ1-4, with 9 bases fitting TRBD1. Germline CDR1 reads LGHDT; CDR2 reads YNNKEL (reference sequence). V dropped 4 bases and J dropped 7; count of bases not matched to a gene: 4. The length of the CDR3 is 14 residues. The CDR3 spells CASSLRQGGEKLFF. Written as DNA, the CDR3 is TGTGCCAGCAGCCTGCGACAGGGGGGTGAAAAACTGTTTTTT. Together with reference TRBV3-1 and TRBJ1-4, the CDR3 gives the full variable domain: DTAVSQTPKYLVTQMGNDKSIKCEQNLGHDTMYWYKQDSKKFLKIMFSYNNKELIINETVPNRFSPKSPDKAHLNLHINSLELGDSAVYFCASSLRQGGEKLFFGSGTQLSVL.

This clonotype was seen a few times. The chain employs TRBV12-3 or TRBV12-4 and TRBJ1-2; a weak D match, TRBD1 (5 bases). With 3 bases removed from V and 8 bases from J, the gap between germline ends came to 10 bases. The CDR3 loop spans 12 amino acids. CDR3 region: CASSFAGAGYTF. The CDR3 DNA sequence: TGTGCCAGCAGTTTCGCCGGGGCAGGCTACACCTTC.

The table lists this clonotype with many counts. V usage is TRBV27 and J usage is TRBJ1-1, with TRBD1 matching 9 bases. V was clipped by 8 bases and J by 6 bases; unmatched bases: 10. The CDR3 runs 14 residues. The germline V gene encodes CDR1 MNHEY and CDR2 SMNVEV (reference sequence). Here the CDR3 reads CASWDRARPPEAFF. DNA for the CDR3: TGTGCCAGCTGGGACAGGGCACGGCCCCCTGAAGCTTTCTTT.

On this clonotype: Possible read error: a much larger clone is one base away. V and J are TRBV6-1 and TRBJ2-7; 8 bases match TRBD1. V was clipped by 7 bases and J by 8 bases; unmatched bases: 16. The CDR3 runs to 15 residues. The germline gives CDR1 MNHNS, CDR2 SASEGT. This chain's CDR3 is CASTRSGQVRGQQYF. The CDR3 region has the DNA TGTGCCAGCACCCGCTCGGGACAGGTGAGGGGGCAGCAGTACTTC.

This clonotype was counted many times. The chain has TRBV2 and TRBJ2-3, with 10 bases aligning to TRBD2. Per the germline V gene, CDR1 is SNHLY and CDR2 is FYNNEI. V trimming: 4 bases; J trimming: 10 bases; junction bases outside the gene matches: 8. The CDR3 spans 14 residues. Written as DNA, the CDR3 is TGTGCCAGCAGTGGAACTAGCGGGGAGTTGGCGCAGTATTTT. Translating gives CASSGTSGELAQYF.

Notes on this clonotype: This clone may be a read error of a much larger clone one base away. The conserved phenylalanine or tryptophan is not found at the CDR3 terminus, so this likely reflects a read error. Here the CDR3 DNA reads TGTGCCAGCAGTCCACTAGCGGGGGCCACAGATACGCAGTATTTA. Its protein product is CASSPLAGATDTQYL. This chain joins TRBV6-2 or TRBV6-3 and TRBJ2-3, with 11 bases aligning to TRBD2. The trim removed 5 bases at V and 2 bases at J, leaving 3 bases unmatched. The germline V gene has CDR1 MNHEY and CDR2 SVGEGT. This CDR3 is 15 amino acids long.

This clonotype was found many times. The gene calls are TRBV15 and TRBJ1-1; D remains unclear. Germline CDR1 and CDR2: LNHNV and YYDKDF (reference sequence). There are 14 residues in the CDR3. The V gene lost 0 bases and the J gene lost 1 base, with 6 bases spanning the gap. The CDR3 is CATSRDKGNTEAFF. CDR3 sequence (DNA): TGTGCCACCAGCAGAGACAAGGGGAACACTGAAGCTTTCTTT.

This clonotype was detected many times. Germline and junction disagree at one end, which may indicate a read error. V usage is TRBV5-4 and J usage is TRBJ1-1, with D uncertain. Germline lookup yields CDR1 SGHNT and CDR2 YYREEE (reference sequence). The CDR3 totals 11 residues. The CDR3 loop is CASSLNAEAFF. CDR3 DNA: TGTGCCAGCAGCTTGAACGCTGAAGCTTTCTTT.

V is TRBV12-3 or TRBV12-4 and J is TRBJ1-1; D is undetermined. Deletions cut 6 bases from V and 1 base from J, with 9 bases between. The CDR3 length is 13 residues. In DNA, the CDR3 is TGTGCCAGCAGGGTCAGAGAGAACACTGAAGCTTTCTTT. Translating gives CASRVRENTEAFF.

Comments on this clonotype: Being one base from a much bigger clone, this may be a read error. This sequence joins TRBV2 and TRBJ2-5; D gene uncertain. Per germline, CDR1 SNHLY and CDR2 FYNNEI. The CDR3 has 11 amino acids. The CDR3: CASSGEENQYF. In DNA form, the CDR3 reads TGTGCCAGCAGTGGGGAAGAGAACCAGTACTTC.

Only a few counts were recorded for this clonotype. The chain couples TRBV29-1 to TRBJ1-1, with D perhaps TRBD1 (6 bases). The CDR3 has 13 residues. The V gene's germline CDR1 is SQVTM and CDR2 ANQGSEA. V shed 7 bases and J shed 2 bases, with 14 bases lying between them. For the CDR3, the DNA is TGCAGCGGGGACACGGGGCAAAACACTGAAGCTTTCTTT. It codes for CSGDTGQNTEAFF. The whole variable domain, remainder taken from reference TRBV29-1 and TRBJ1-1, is SAVISQKPSRDICQRGTSLTIQCQVDSQVTMMFWYRQQPGQSLTLIATANQGSEATYESGFVIDKFPISRPNLTFSTLTVSNMSPEDSSIYLCSGDTGQNTEAFFGQGTRLTVV.

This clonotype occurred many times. CDR3 nucleotide sequence: TGTGCCAGCAGTGACGGTTTCACTGAAGCTTTCTTT. Its protein product is CASSDGFTEAFF. J is TRBJ1-1 and V is TRBV6-4, with D unresolved. Germline V gene sequence: CDR1 MRHNA, CDR2 SNTAGT. V was clipped by 2 bases and J by 4 bases, with 5 bases between them. The CDR3 extends over 12 amino acids.

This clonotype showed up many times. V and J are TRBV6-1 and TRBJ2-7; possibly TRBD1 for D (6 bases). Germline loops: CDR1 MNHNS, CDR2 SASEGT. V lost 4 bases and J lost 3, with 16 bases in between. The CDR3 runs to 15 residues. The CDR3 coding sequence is TGTGCCAGCAGTGTAATACAGGGAAGCCTCTACGAGCAGTACTTC. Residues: CASSVIQGSLYEQYF.

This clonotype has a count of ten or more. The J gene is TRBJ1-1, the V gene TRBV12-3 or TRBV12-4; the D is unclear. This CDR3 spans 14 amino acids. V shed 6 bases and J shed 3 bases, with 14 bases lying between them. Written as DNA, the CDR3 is TGTGCCAGCAGGATCGGAAGCAGAGACACTGAAGCTTTCTTT. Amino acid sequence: CASRIGSRDTEAFF.

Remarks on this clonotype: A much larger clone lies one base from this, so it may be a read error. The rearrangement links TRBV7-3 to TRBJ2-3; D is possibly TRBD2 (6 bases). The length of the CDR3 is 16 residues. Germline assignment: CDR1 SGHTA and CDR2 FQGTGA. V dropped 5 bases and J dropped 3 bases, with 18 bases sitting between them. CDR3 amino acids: CASSPRPVGRTDTQYF. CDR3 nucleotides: TGTGCCAGCAGCCCCAGACCGGTGGGGAGGACAGATACGCAGTATTTT. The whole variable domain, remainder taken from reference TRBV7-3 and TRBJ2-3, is GAGVSQTPSNKVTEKGKYVELRCDPISGHTALYWYRQSLGQGPEFLIYFQGTGAADDSGLPNDRFFAVRPEGSVSTLKIQRTERGDSAVYLCASSPRPVGRTDTQYFGPGTRLTVL.

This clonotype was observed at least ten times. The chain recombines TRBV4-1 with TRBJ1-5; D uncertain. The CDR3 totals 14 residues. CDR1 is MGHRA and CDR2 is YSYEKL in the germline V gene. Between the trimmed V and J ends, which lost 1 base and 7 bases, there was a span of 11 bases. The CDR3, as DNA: TGCGCCAGCAGCCAAGGGACGGGCGTCCAGCCCCAGCATTTT. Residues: CASSQGTGVQPQHF.

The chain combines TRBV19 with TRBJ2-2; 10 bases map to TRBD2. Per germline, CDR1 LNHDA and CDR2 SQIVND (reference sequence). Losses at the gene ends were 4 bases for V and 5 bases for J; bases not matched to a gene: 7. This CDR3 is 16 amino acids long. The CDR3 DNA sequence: TGTGCCAGTAGTAGGGGAGCGGGGGGGCTGACCGGGGAGCTGTTTTTT. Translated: CASSRGAGGLTGELFF.

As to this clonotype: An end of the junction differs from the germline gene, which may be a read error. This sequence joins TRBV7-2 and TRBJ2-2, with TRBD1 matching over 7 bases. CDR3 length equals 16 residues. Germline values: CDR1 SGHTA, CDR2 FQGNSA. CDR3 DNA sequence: TGTGCCAGCAGCTTGAACCGACAGGGACCCACCGGGGAGCTGTCTTTT. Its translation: CASSLNRQGPTGELSF.

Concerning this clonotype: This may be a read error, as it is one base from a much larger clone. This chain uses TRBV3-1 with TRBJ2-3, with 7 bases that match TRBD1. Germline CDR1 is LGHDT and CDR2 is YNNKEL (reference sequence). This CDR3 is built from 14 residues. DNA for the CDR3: TGTGCCAGCAGCTTGCGACAGGGCACAGATACGCAGTGTTTT. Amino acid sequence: CASSLRQGTDTQCF.

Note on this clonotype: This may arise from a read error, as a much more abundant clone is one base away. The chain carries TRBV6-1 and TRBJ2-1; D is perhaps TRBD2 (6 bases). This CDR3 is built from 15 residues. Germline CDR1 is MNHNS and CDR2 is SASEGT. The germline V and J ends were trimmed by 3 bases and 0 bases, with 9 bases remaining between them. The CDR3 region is CASSDAGLSYNEQFF. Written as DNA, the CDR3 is TGTGCCAGCAGTGACGCGGGGCTCTCCTACAATGAGCAGTTCTTC.

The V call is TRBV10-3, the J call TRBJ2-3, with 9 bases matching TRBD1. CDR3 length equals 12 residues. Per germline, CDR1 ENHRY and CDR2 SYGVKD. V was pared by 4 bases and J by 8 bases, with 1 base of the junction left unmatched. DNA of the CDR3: TGTGCCATCAGTGGACAGGGGGGTACGCAGTATTTT. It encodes CAISGQGGTQYF.

The DNA of the CDR3 is TGTGCCAGCAGGGAGATACGGGAGAGGGCTGAAGCTTTCTTT. This codes for CASREIRERAEAFF. The rearrangement joins TRBV2 to TRBJ1-1; no clear D gene. V dropped 6 bases and J dropped 6 bases, with 17 bases sitting between them. CDR3 size: 14 residues. The V gene's germline CDR1 is SNHLY and CDR2 FYNNEI.

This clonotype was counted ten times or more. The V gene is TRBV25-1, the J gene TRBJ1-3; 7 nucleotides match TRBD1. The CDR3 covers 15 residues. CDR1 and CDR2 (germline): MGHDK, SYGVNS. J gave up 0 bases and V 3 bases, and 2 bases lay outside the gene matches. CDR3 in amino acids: CASSEGQFSGNTIYF. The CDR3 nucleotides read TGTGCCAGCAGTGAGGGACAGTTCTCTGGAAACACCATATATTTT.

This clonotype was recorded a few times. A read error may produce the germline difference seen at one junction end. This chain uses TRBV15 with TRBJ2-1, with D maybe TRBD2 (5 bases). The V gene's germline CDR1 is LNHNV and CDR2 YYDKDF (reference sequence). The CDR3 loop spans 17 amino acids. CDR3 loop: CATSSGGGLLSYNGQFF. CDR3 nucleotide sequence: TGTGCCACCAGCAGTGGAGGAGGACTGCTCTCCTACAATGGGCAGTTCTTC.